The 2 T cell receptor beta chains below all came from one sample that was sequenced in a study of T cell repertoires in cytomegalovirus infection. TCRdb redid the calling of the reads with MiXCR, one entry per CDR3 protein. Here the sample spans about 190,000 distinct CDR3 sequences, roughly 9.8% being singletons. What was sequenced was PBMCs. These receptors came from a human donor in good health (CMV status not recorded). Some clones in this sample may be carry-over from other donors' samples.

In its sample, this clonotype was seen many times. The V gene is TRBV10-3, the J gene TRBJ2-5; maybe TRBD1 (7 bases). This CDR3 contains 16 residues. V gave up 0 bases and J gave up 2 bases, with 13 bases separating them. CDR1 and CDR2 from the germline V gene are ENHRY and SYGVKD. The CDR3 DNA reads as TGTGCCATCAGTGAGTCGGGGGGACAGACTCAAGAGACCCAGTACTTC. Protein: CAISESGGQTQETQYF.

This clonotype occurred a few times. V is TRBV6-2 or TRBV6-3 and J is TRBJ1-5; 7 bases map to TRBD1. Per germline, CDR1 MNHEY and CDR2 SVGEGT. The CDR3 has 13 residues. V gave up 7 bases and J gave up 7 bases; unmatched junction bases: 7. CDR3 in DNA: TGTGCCAGCACCGTACAGGGGTGGCAGCCCCAGCATTTT. Protein product: CASTVQGWQPQHF.